A single sample is the source of the 8 T cell receptor beta chains below, sequenced in a study of cytomegalovirus exposure and HLA in healthy donors. The PCR used 60 Vbeta and 13 Jbeta primers. Sequencing was performed with immunoSEQ multiplex PCR; in TCRdb, only in-frame clones are kept and a portion is missing. The sample holds over 100,000 clones, around 87% seen once. The specimen sequenced was PBMCs. The source of these receptors is a young woman in good health and CMV-seronegative.

The count of this clone is one. This chain uses TRBV2 with TRBJ2-5, with 7 bases that match TRBD2. Trimming removed 5 bases from V and 7 bases from J; junction bases left unmatched: 7. The CDR3 is 13 amino acids. From germline, CDR1 is SNHLY and CDR2 FYNNEI. The CDR3 DNA reads as TGTGCCAGCAGTCGAACCGGGGAGGGGACCCAGTACTTC. Amino acids: CASSRTGEGTQYF.

The chain has TRBV6-6 and TRBJ2-1; D is perhaps TRBD1 (5 bases). The V gene's germline CDR1 is MNHNY and CDR2 SVGAGI (reference sequence). V gave up 7 bases and J gave up 6 bases, with 13 bases separating them. This CDR3 is built from 13 residues. The CDR3 DNA reads as TGTGCCAGCAAGCCACCCCAGGGCAATGAGCAGTTCTTC. Protein: CASKPPQGNEQFF.

This clone has just one count. The chain combines TRBV28 with TRBJ2-1; 7 nucleotides line up with TRBD2. The V gene end was trimmed by 1 base and the J gene end by 4 bases; junction bases not matched to a gene: 10. Germline V CDR1 and CDR2: MDHEN, SYDVKM. The CDR3 runs to 17 residues. In DNA, the CDR3 is TGTGCCAGCAGTTTATCAGCTGCGGGAGTTTTTTACAATGAGCAGTTCTTC. Amino acid sequence: CASSLSAAGVFYNEQFF.

The CDR3 nucleotides are TGCGCCAGCAGCCAAGTAACAAGCGGGTCCCACGAGCAGTACTTC. This gives the protein CASSQVTSGSHEQYF. The rearrangement uses TRBV4-3 and TRBJ2-7; the D gene is possibly TRBD2 (6 bases). This CDR3 is 15 amino acids long. Germline CDR1 is LGHNA and CDR2 is YSLEER. Trimming removed 1 base at V and 5 bases at J, with 15 bases between.

The chain combines TRBV27 with TRBJ2-3; TRBD2 might be the D (5 bases). Germline assignment: CDR1 MNHEY and CDR2 SMNVEV (reference sequence). V was shortened by 8 bases and J by 5 bases, with 14 bases between the two germline ends. CDR3 length: 13 amino acids. Here the CDR3 reads CASRPPSRDTQYF. The DNA for the CDR3 is TGTGCCAGCCGACCCCCTAGCCGAGATACGCAGTATTTT.

The rearrangement links TRBV30 to TRBJ2-7; D is perhaps TRBD1 (5 bases). This CDR3 spans 13 amino acids. Germline V gives CDR1 GTSNPN, CDR2 SVGIG (reference sequence). V shed 2 bases and J shed 3 bases, with 11 bases lying between them. The CDR3, as DNA: TGTGCCTGGAGTACCCCAAGGGGCTACGAGCAGTACTTC. It is translated as CAWSTPRGYEQYF.

The DNA for the CDR3 is TGCGCCAGCAGCCAAGCGGCGGGAACCCCCGGGGAGCTGTTTTTT. As protein: CASSQAAGTPGELFF. J is TRBJ2-2 and V is TRBV4-3; tentatively, D is TRBD2 (6 bases). The CDR3 covers 15 residues. Trimming removed 1 base at V and 6 bases at J, with 12 bases between. The V gene's germline CDR1 is LGHNA and CDR2 YSLEER.

The V and J genes are TRBV14 and TRBJ1-2; D ambiguous. This CDR3 is built from 17 residues. Trimming took off 1 base at V and 2 bases at J, with 17 bases between the two ends. Per the germline V gene, CDR1 is SGHDN and CDR2 is FVKESK. The CDR3 bases are TGTGCCAGCAGCCAAGGGTGGGCAGGCGCCCGGAACTATGGCTACACCTTC. Amino acids: CASSQGWAGARNYGYTF.